This entry lists 11 T cell receptor beta chains sequenced from one sample in a study of cytomegalovirus exposure and HLA in healthy donors. The PCR used 60 Vbeta and 13 Jbeta primers. Only in-frame clones appear in the TCRdb table, and some are missing; sequencing was by immunoSEQ multiplex PCR. The sample lists over 130,000 clones; around 59% were seen once. The sequenced sample consisted of PBMCs. The source is a male donor in good health and CMV-seronegative.

The table lists this clone with a count of one. The chain employs TRBV7-9 and TRBJ2-5; 9 bases align to TRBD2. In germline, CDR1 is SEHNR, CDR2 FQNEAQ (reference sequence). The CDR3 sequence is 15 residues long. Trimming removed 4 bases from V and 5 bases from J; junction bases left unmatched: 8. DNA of the CDR3: TGTGCCAGCAGCTCACGCGGGGGGGCCGCGGAGACCCAGTACTTC. The encoded protein is CASSSRGGAAETQYF.

The V and J genes are TRBV19 and TRBJ2-3; 7 bases map to TRBD1. The V gene end was trimmed by 6 bases and the J gene end by 2 bases; junction bases not matched to a gene: 8. This CDR3 spans 15 amino acids. Germline CDR1 reads LNHDA; CDR2 reads SQIVND (reference sequence). CDR3: CASSHVQGNTDTQYF. DNA for the CDR3: TGTGCCAGTAGCCACGTACAGGGGAACACAGATACGCAGTATTTT. Based on the CDR3 plus reference TRBV19 and TRBJ2-3, the full variable domain is DGGITQSPKYLFRKEGQNVTLSCEQNLNHDAMYWYRQDPGQGLRLIYYSQIVNDFQKGDIAEGYSVSREKKESFPLTVTSAQKNPTAFYLCASSHVQGNTDTQYFGPGTRLTVL.

J is TRBJ1-5 and V is TRBV6-5, with no clear D. Germline lookup yields CDR1 MNHEY and CDR2 SVGAGI. V was shortened by 0 bases and J by 6 bases, with 12 bases between the two germline ends. CDR3 length: 15 amino acids. The chain's CDR3 is CASSYSRGSPQPQHF. The CDR3 region has the DNA TGTGCCAGCAGTTACTCACGGGGAAGCCCTCAGCCCCAGCATTTT.

The chain combines TRBV7-9 with TRBJ1-2; D is unresolved. CDR3 length equals 14 residues. Trimming left V 1 base short and J 2 bases short, with 8 bases between. Per the germline V gene, CDR1 is SEHNR and CDR2 is FQNEAQ (reference sequence). The CDR3 protein is CASSLDAVNYGYTF. CDR3 coding DNA: TGTGCCAGCAGCTTAGATGCGGTCAACTATGGCTACACCTTC.

In its sample, this clone was seen a few times. The J gene is TRBJ2-7, the V gene TRBV5-6, with 8 bases lining up with TRBD1. The trim removed 4 bases at V and 3 bases at J, leaving 6 bases unmatched. In germline, CDR1 is SGHDT, CDR2 YYEEEE. The CDR3 has 14 amino acids. The CDR3 loop reads CASSPGTGRYEQYF. The CDR3 nucleotides read TGTGCCAGCAGCCCCGGGACAGGCCGCTACGAGCAGTACTTC.

This clone was detected a few times. V usage is TRBV29-1 and J usage is TRBJ2-1, with TRBD1 matching over 7 bases. The CDR3 spans 12 residues. Germline V gene data show CDR1 as SQVTM and CDR2 as ANQGSEA. Germline trimming cut 5 bases from V and 3 bases from J; bases unmatched to any gene: 1. CDR3 in amino acids: CSVRQGYNEQFF. Here the CDR3 DNA reads TGCAGCGTTAGACAGGGCTACAATGAGCAGTTCTTC.

The CDR3 is CASSLQGSQSGNTIYF. The CDR3, as DNA: TGCGCCAGCAGCTTGCAGGGGAGTCAATCTGGAAACACCATATATTTT. The rearrangement joins TRBV5-1 to TRBJ1-3; tentative D call: TRBD1 (6 bases). V lost 1 base, J lost 1 base, and 12 bases lay in between. From germline, CDR1 is SGHRS and CDR2 YFSETQ. The CDR3 contains 16 residues.

This chain uses TRBV9 with TRBJ2-1; TRBD2 agrees at 9 bases. The germline CDR1 and CDR2 sequences are SGDLS and YYNGEE. The CDR3 is made up of 16 amino acids. V was clipped by 0 bases and J by 5 bases; unmatched bases: 6. The CDR3 sequence: CASSVDRTSVHNEQFF. DNA for the CDR3: TGTGCCAGCAGCGTAGATAGGACTAGCGTCCACAATGAGCAGTTCTTC. The entire variable domain, with the rest obtained from reference TRBV9 and TRBJ2-1, is as follows: DSGVTQTPKHLITATGQRVTLRCSPRSGDLSVYWYQQSLDQGLQFLIQYYNGEERAKGNILERFSAQQFPDLHSELNLSSLELGDSALYFCASSVDRTSVHNEQFFGPGTRLTVL.

The chain joins TRBV9 to TRBJ1-2, with TRBD1 matching 7 bases. This CDR3 region has 13 residues. V lost 3 bases to trimming and J lost 7 bases; unmatched junction nucleotides: 6. Germline V lookup: CDR1 SGDLS, CDR2 YYNGEE. The CDR3 loop is CASSDRQGIGYTF. In DNA form, the CDR3 reads TGTGCCAGCAGCGACCGACAGGGAATTGGCTACACCTTC.

CDR3 coding DNA: TGTGCCAGCAGCACCACGGGGGAGACCCAGTACTTC. This sequence encodes CASSTTGETQYF. This chain joins TRBV7-2 and TRBJ2-5, with D maybe TRBD2 (5 bases). Per germline, CDR1 SGHTA and CDR2 FQGNSA. The V end was cut by 5 bases, the J end by 5 bases, with 9 bases between. The CDR3 totals 12 residues.

This chain uses TRBV6-5 with TRBJ1-2; 9 positions match TRBD1. Trimming cost V 6 bases and J 8 bases; bases outside gene matches: 13. The CDR3 length is 15 residues. The V gene's germline CDR1 is MNHEY and CDR2 SVGAGI. For the CDR3, the DNA is TGTGCCAGCAGAAAGGGAACAGGGGGCGCAAGGGGCTACACCTTC. Translated: CASRKGTGGARGYTF.